This TCR beta chain was recorded in a study of human T cells and chemical hapten exposure. Across the whole study: The use of 2% DPC on roughly 2 cm by roughly 2 cm of upper inner arm skin constituted sensitization. The study's findings and limits: Against controls, expanded TCRs gave rise to significantly more large CDR3 similarity clusters.

The V end was cut by 8 bases, the J end by 0 bases, with 18 bases between. The germline gives CDR1 MNHEY, CDR2 SVGAGI. CDR3 length equals 16 residues. At least ten counts were recorded for this clonotype. Its specificity is not known. Time point noted: patch test 3, about 24 weeks after DPC sensitization. Treatment in this sample: therapeutic diphenylcyclopropenone sensitization with weekly scalp DPC. Each CDR3 protein is one row after TCRdb ran MiXCR on the RACE reads. The sample includes some 64,000 distinct CDR3 sequences, approximately 11% of them seen just once. The material sequenced was whole blood, taken in connection with sensitization to the hapten diphenylcyclopropenone (DPC). The chain couples TRBV6-5 to TRBJ2-3; D is uncertain. The TCR originated in a woman under 40 with alopecia areata. Some clones in this sample may be carry-over from other donors' samples. The CDR3 region is CASRASGGPSTDTQYF. CDR3 sequence (DNA): TGTGCCAGCCGGGCCTCCGGTGGGCCTAGCACAGATACGCAGTATTTT.